The following is a T cell receptor (beta chain) sequence with its context. The data were produced by immunoSEQ multiplex PCR, yet TCRdb's version contains in-frame clones alone and is incomplete. The data show over 90,000 clones, about 92% seen once. The CDR3 loop spans 12 amino acids. V was trimmed by 8 bases and J by 3 bases, leaving 8 bases between them. The data were obtained in a study of blood T cell repertoires in COVID-19. The clonotype comes from an elderly woman in a cohort sampled during active COVID-19. The chain joins TRBV12-3 or TRBV12-4 to TRBJ1-3, with unresolved D. Material for sequencing was peripheral blood. This chain's CDR3 is CASEVIGNTIYF. In DNA form, the CDR3 reads TGTGCCAGCGAGGTTATTGGAAACACCATATATTTT.